Listed here are 5 T cell receptor beta chains from one sample, sequenced in a study of CD4 T cells in relation to SARS-CoV-2 and coronaviruses. TCRdb's table, derived via immunoSEQ multiplex PCR, lists solely in-frame clones and lacks some. Altogether 29,000 or so clones are present, roughly 78% being singletons, with the ten largest covering 20%. Unexposed donor CD4+ T cells date from about 2011-2018, before the COVID-19 pandemic. The cells were cultured for around ten days before CD4+ T cells were isolated. Their recognized antigens are unknown. Sequencing used CD4+ T cells from PBMCs, cultured in vitro. The receptors stem from a human donor in good health.

A few counts support this clone. The CDR3 bases are TGTGCCAGCAGTTATCAAAAATCCGACACTGAAGCTTTCTTT. This encodes CASSYQKSDTEAFF. The V and J genes are TRBV6-2 or TRBV6-3 and TRBJ1-1; D is undetermined. V was pared by 3 bases and J by 3 bases, with 11 bases between. Germline V lookup: CDR1 MNHEY, CDR2 SVGEGT. This CDR3 is built from 14 residues.

The rearrangement links TRBV6-4 to TRBJ2-5; TRBD1 might be the D (5 bases). Looked up from germline, CDR1 is MRHNA and CDR2 is SNTAGT. The CDR3 contains 14 residues. Trimming took off 2 bases at V and 7 bases at J, with 14 bases between the two ends. DNA for the CDR3: TGTGCCAGCAGTGACAATTTTAACCAGGGGACCCAGTACTTC. Its protein is CASSDNFNQGTQYF.

The chain combines TRBV6-5 with TRBJ2-1; no clear D. V was shortened by 0 bases and J by 10 bases, with 13 bases between the two germline ends. The CDR3 covers 14 residues. Germline CDR1 reads MNHEY; CDR2 reads SVGAGI. The CDR3 nucleotides are TGTGCCAGCAGTTACTCGAATAGCTGGGCCGAGCAGTTCTTC. It codes for CASSYSNSWAEQFF.

In the case of this clone: One end of the junction varies from germline; a read error may be responsible. The V call is TRBV2, the J call TRBJ2-2; no definite D call. Germline loops: CDR1 SNHLY, CDR2 FYNNEI. The CDR3 totals 14 residues. Here the CDR3 DNA reads TGTGCCAGCAGTGGGAAGGTGTCCACCCGGGAGCTGTTTTTT. Translated, it gives CASSGKVSTRELFF.

CDR3 sequence (DNA): TGTGCCAGCAGCCAAGTACTAGACCGGGAAGATACGCAGTATTTT. Its translation is CASSQVLDREDTQYF. The rearrangement uses TRBV7-9 and TRBJ2-3; D is perhaps TRBD2 (5 bases). The V and J ends lost 5 bases and 5 bases respectively, with 17 bases between them. From germline, CDR1 is SEHNR and CDR2 FQNEAQ (reference sequence). The CDR3 runs 15 residues.